The clone carrying this TCR beta chain was counted at least ten times. Its target is not known. Regarding time point: patch test 1, 2 weeks after DPC sensitization. As for treatment: therapeutic diphenylcyclopropenone sensitization with weekly scalp DPC. These data originate in a study of human T cells and chemical hapten exposure. The overall study: Per-sample variation in TCR yield stemmed mainly from small pooled library volume differences.

The CDR3 sequence is 14 residues long. The V gene lost 3 bases and the J gene lost 8 bases, with 16 bases spanning the gap. CDR1 is MDHEN, CDR2 SYDVKM, per germline. TCRdb re-called the RACE reads through MiXCR, storing one row per CDR3 protein. The repertoire holds 300,000 to 450,000 distinct CDR3 sequences, with more than 4.5% as singletons. Findings and caveats of the study: Patch test scores rose with PT1 expanded TCR counts, a positive correlation.

The rearrangement uses TRBV28 and TRBJ1-2; tentatively, D is TRBD1 (6 bases). This TCR came from a woman aged 45 to 65 with alopecia areata. Some clones in this sample may be carry-over from other donors' samples. The sequences come from whole blood, collected in connection with sensitization to the hapten diphenylcyclopropenone (DPC). The CDR3 sequence is CASSFDRPYGGYTF. The CDR3 region has the DNA TGTGCCAGCAGTTTTGACAGGCCCTACGGCGGCTACACCTTC.